Here is one T cell receptor (beta chain) with its context. What antigen it recognizes has not been identified. No clone much larger than this one lies a single base away; base qualities are absent. These data are taken from a study of cytomegalovirus exposure and HLA in healthy donors listed by TCRdb under 2017. Notes on the research overall: An earlier analysis of 587 of the donors reported about 300 Gb of sequence data and roughly 120 million unique TCR beta sequences obtained from about 179 million T cells. An early release covering roughly 600 HLA-typed donors comprised roughly 300 gigabases of sequencing data and around 80 million unique TCR sequences. Of the roughly 400 genotyped donors, about 80% fell in the genetic ancestry cluster associated with self-reported Caucasian donors. The aim of the study was to test whether cataloging public T cell receptors could identify signatures of past pathogen exposure. Using immunosequencing, the study profiled T cell repertoires from 666 subjects and related those repertoires to cytomegalovirus serostatus. A separate validation cohort of roughly 110 different subjects was used in addition to the 666-subject first cohort. To predict cytomegalovirus infection status, the study brought together high-throughput TCR immunosequencing, statistical association of individual TCRs with disease status, and machine learning. A later analysis re-analyzed previously published TCR beta repertoires from 550 to 700 donors and added high-resolution HLA genotyping to study TCR occurrence patterns. Rather than using new phenotypic data, the later analysis identified candidate immune exposures from TCR beta sequences and from how often those sequences occurred across donors. An earlier analysis of around 580 of the donors used high-throughput TCR beta sequencing to judge whether each TCR beta V gene segment behaved as functional or pseudogenic. Donor age, sex, ethnicity and CMV serostatus were compiled together with the repertoire data. In a later genetic analysis, genome-wide SNP genotypes for about 55% of the roughly 700 donors were used, and that subset was treated as a discovery cohort. All discovery cohort repertoires had been generated on a single sequencing platform. HLA typing covered class I and class II loci at four-digit resolution. Typing coverage varied by locus: roughly 620-630 donors for A, B, C, DRB1 and DQB1; approximately 520 for DQA1; approximately 610 for DPA1; roughly 450 for DPB1. Five DR-DQ haplotypes were treated as single units for association and clustering because of strong linkage in the cohort. On average, roughly 250,000 unique TCR beta nucleotide sequences were sequenced per donor among fewer than 500 genotyped donors of the cohort, with approximately 18% of those sequences being non-productive. What the authors observed across the whole study: In a later analysis, TCR association rates were found to vary across HLA loci, with the most associated TCRs seen for DRB1 alleles and the fewest for HLA-C alleles. A later analysis found that HLA-associated TCR beta chains were more clonally expanded and had lower generation probabilities than equally common non-associated chains. In a later analysis, most CMV-associated TCR beta chains were found to appear HLA-restricted, with HLA associations seemingly driven largely by CMV exposure. A further reported finding was that TCR beta sequences accurately predicted the HLA-A and HLA-B alleles for most subjects in the first cohort. An earlier analysis of 587 of the donors showed that most TCR beta V segments appeared in productive rearrangements either about 90% or about 30% of the time, which broadly matched IMGT annotations. Some 15 rarely observed V segments, including chromosome 9 orphons, were excluded from the earlier analysis of just under 600 of the donors because counts were too low. Immune exposure information for the cohort was limited to CMV serostatus. A cluster of highly shared sequence variants was judged likely to represent a technical artifact of the sequencing pipeline. HLA typing was unavailable for some donors at each locus, so association tests used only the typed subset. According to the authors, the approach could potentially be generalized to other disease states and immunological phenotypes. According to a later genetic analysis, donors in an Asian-associated ancestry cluster had fewer N-insertions in productive TCRs than the approximately 670-donor mean. Linkage disequilibrium might explain the correlated functional status among segregating V segments, but an unknown experimental factor could not be ruled out. The classifier was reported to diagnose cytomegalovirus status with high specificity and sensitivity in both the original cohort and the validation cohort. At a false discovery rate of 0.05, a later analysis linked fewer than 20,000 TCR beta sequences to specific HLA alleles. While some public TCRs were present in many individuals, most TCR sequences turned up only very rarely across donors. In this cohort, only TCR beta chains were sequenced, and detectable features were limited by the absence of alpha or paired-chain data. V-gene and J-gene trimming of TCR beta chains was associated with a missense DCLRE1C variant in a later genetic analysis, and the association was replicated in an independent cohort. Roughly uniform sequencing depth across donors was assumed in presence/absence analyses, although this assumption may not hold. Some IMGT-functional V segments, including TRBV6-2 and TRBV6-3, could not be distinguished by the 87-base-pair reads and were therefore excluded. In a later analysis, several top co-occurrence clusters were reported to appear linked to parvovirus B19, influenza, CMV and Epstein-Barr virus. Three of the identified cytomegalovirus-associated TCR beta chains were confirmed in vitro to be specific for cytomegalovirus antigens. A total of 150 to 200 TCR beta chains were listed by the study as associated with cytomegalovirus. Assigning TCR associations to individual alleles was difficult when HLA alleles, especially DR and DQ, strongly co-occurred.

Receptors were amplified or captured by the immunoSEQ multiplex PCR assay. For the multiplex PCR, a mixture combining 60 forward primers for TCR Vbeta segments and 13 reverse primers for TCR Jbeta segments was used. The CDR3 region of rearranged TCR beta genes was amplified from genomic DNA with a multiplex PCR assay. On the Illumina HiSeq System, the amplified TCR beta libraries were sequenced as 87-base-pair reads. As for the authors' bioinformatics: A later analysis counted about 80 million unique TCR beta chains across the 650 to 800 repertoires, and some 12 million of these chains were shared by at least two donors. To remove PCR and sequencing errors, raw reads were error-corrected and collapsed into unique sequences using a nearest-neighbor algorithm that merged closely related sequences. To assign V, D and J gene segments, CDR3 sequences were aligned to IMGT reference sequences. For a sequence to be retained, at least a six-nucleotide match to both a V gene segment and a J gene segment was required. A rearrangement counted as productive if the CDR3 had no stop codons and remained in frame with V and J, and every other rearrangement counted as non-productive. Following IMGT convention, CDR3 was defined as the stretch from the second conserved V-encoded cysteine up to the conserved J-encoded phenylalanine. In an earlier analysis of some 550 of the donors, sequences lacking an unambiguous match to a single V gene segment were excluded. An earlier analysis of 500 to 700 of the donors classified V segments as functional when productive rearrangements were above 56.7% and as segregating when the standard deviation between donors was above 5%. A statistical classification framework was built for diagnosing cytomegalovirus status from the catalog of TCR beta chain sequences. V and J gene assignment, in a later analysis, came from comparing TCR nucleotide sequences with IMGT/GENE-DB human TR gene sequences. In a later analysis, CDR3 sequences and most-parsimonious VDJ recombination scenarios were assigned using the TCRdist pipeline. In a later analysis, each TCR beta chain was defined by its CDR3 amino acid sequence together with its V-gene family, and reads lacking a unique V-gene family were excluded. A later analysis removed 500 to 600 highly shared, low-generation-probability nucleotide sequences to deal with suspected cross-contamination and a sequencing artifact. In a later analysis, a clonal expansion index for each public chain was calculated from normalized within-repertoire ranks of inferred template counts. In a later analysis, generation probabilities were computed using a VDJ recombination model fitted to out-of-frame rearrangements, and the results were checked against IGoR. In a later analysis, TCR-TCR, TCR-HLA and TCR-CMV co-occurrence was scored with hypergeometric tests, and a repertoire-size bias correction was applied to TCR pairs. A later analysis estimated false discovery rates by permuting HLA or CMV assignments 20 times. In a later analysis, co-occurring TCRs were grouped with DBSCAN, and TCRdist sequence similarity was added when clustering was performed within HLA-allele-positive subsets. For co-occurrence clustering, repertoires with fewer than 30,000 or more than 120,000 public chains were excluded, along with five repertoires with anomalous nucleotide sharing. TCRdb stores this immuneACCESS table with in-frame sequences only. Part of the clones is absent; in the studies checked, under half of the shortfall reflects unresolved V genes, and no reason is known for the rest. The V and J calls and clone size were taken over from that table, and D and trimming were inferred from the DNA. The sample includes approximately 130,000 clones, with about 71% observed a single time. Under 3% of the sample is in the top ten clones.

CDR1 is given as MNHEY and CDR2 as SVGAGI, both from the germline V gene. Trimmed from V: 4 bases; trimmed from J: 9 bases; junction bases lacking a gene match: 11. The CDR3 covers 14 residues, taking in both the cysteine and the phenylalanine. The retained sequence is limited to the CDR3, 42 bases, with the frame set at the first base. The cohort was made up of roughly 670 healthy bone marrow donors. At the time of sampling, all cohort members were nominally healthy, though unrecorded immune exposures were likely present. The donor tested CMV seropositive and was one of the 289 seropositive cohort members. Each donor provided a peripheral blood sample, and peripheral blood mononuclear cells were used for TCR beta sequencing. Genomic DNA was extracted from the blood cell samples with the Qiagen DNeasy Blood Extraction Kit.

Rearrangement joined TRBV6-5 to TRBJ1-2, with 7 bases matching TRBD1. The receptor was derived from a woman aged 55-70 years in good health and CMV-seropositive. Sequenced input: PBMCs. The CDR3 region reads CASSWTGDAQSYTF. The DNA reads as follows: TGTGCCAGCAGTTGGACAGGCGATGCTCAGAGCTACACCTTC.